Below, one T cell receptor (beta chain) is given with its context. Its target is not known. Per the germline V gene, CDR1 is SGHDT and CDR2 is YYEEEE. The CDR3 runs to 17 residues. Trimming took off 2 bases at V and 1 base at J, with 16 bases between the two ends. Genomic DNA of each subset was evenly split across several immunoSEQ plates. Clones were sequenced by immunoSEQ multiplex PCR, and TCRdb holds only the in-frame ones, with some missing. The data hold about 1.1 million clones, with 60% to 85% observed a single time. This entry comes from a study of shared clonotypes between healthy human individuals. Study results and caveats: For sorted subsets, rarefaction showed incomplete sequencing despite large depth. The study generally estimated greater richness for naive than memory subsets. Sequencing depth was expected to affect clonotype sharing among donors.

The genes are TRBV5-6 and TRBJ2-1; tentatively, D is TRBD2 (6 bases). The clonotype originates from a man aged 18 to 30 in good health. Some clones in this sample may be carry-over from other donors' samples. The source material was memory CD4+ T cells from PBMCs. Subset here: CD45RA-negative fraction. CDR3 loop: CASSLVKLASSYNEQFF. CDR3 in DNA: TGTGCCAGCAGCTTAGTAAAACTAGCTAGTTCCTACAATGAGCAGTTCTTC.